Shown below are 25 T cell receptor beta chains from a single sample sequenced in a study of blood T cell repertoires in COVID-19. The assay was immunoSEQ multiplex PCR, and TCRdb's table has in-frame clones only and misses some. The sample has 380,000 or so clones, over 75% seen once. Sequencing input: PBMCs or T cells enriched from blood (not recorded which). These receptors were collected from a woman aged 25 to 39 with acute COVID-19.

The J gene is TRBJ1-6, the V gene TRBV5-1; no reliable D call. Per the germline V gene, CDR1 is SGHRS and CDR2 is YFSETQ. This CDR3 contains 14 residues. Trimming cost V 0 bases and J 6 bases, with 7 bases left between them. This CDR3 is CASSLAGSNSPLHF. CDR3 nucleotides: TGCGCCAGCAGCTTGGCGGGTAGTAATTCACCCCTCCACTTT.

This chain joins TRBV24-1 and TRBJ1-5, with a possible D match to TRBD1 (5 bases). Germline CDR1 and CDR2: KGHDR and SFDVKD. This CDR3 contains 15 residues. The V end lost 5 bases, the J end lost 4 bases, and 14 bases lay between the germline ends. The CDR3 region is CATSGIGEGNQPQHF. DNA for the CDR3: TGTGCCACCAGTGGTATAGGGGAGGGTAATCAGCCCCAGCATTTT.

The V gene is TRBV5-1, the J gene TRBJ2-1; 8 positions match TRBD2. CDR1 and CDR2 (germline): SGHRS, YFSETQ. With V trimmed by 0 bases and J by 4 bases, 6 bases remained unmatched. The length of the CDR3 is 16 residues. This chain's CDR3 is CASSLVERGWYNEQFF. The CDR3 DNA reads as TGCGCCAGCAGCTTGGTCGAGCGGGGGTGGTACAATGAGCAGTTCTTC.

The rearrangement joins TRBV29-1 to TRBJ2-7; the match to TRBD1 covers 9 bases. This CDR3 spans 14 amino acids. Germline V gene data show CDR1 as SQVTM and CDR2 as ANQGSEA. J was trimmed by 6 bases and V by 4 bases; bases with no gene match: 10. The CDR3 DNA is TGCAGCGTTGGTGGAGGGACAGGGTCCCGCGAGCAGTACTTC. The encoded protein is CSVGGGTGSREQYF.

J is TRBJ2-7 and V is TRBV5-1; D is possibly TRBD2 (5 bases). Germline-derived CDR1 and CDR2 are SGHRS and YFSETQ. Trimming removed 3 bases at V and 2 bases at J, with 15 bases between. This CDR3 contains 15 residues. The CDR3 spells CASSYGLINPYEQYF. Here the CDR3 DNA reads TGCGCCAGCAGCTATGGACTGATAAATCCCTACGAGCAGTACTTC. The full variable domain, completed using reference TRBV5-1 and TRBJ2-7, is KAGVTQTPRYLIKTRGQQVTLSCSPISGHRSVSWYQQTPGQGLQFLFEYFSETQRNKGNFPGRFSGRQFSNSRSEMNVSTLELGDSALYLCASSYGLINPYEQYFGPGTRLTVT.

The chain employs TRBV5-4 and TRBJ1-2; no definite D call. The CDR3 runs 14 residues. V was clipped by 1 base and J by 2 bases, with 9 bases between them. Germline CDR1 and CDR2: SGHNT and YYREEE (reference sequence). DNA for the CDR3: TGTGCCAGCAGCTTGTTCCAGGTCAACTATGGCTACACCTTC. It codes for CASSLFQVNYGYTF.

The chain recombines TRBV7-3 with TRBJ1-6; weak D call: TRBD1 (5 bases). V was clipped by 6 bases and J by 6 bases, with 18 bases between them. CDR1 SGHTA and CDR2 FQGTGA come from the germline V gene. This CDR3 contains 16 residues. The CDR3 reads CASRVSAGGRNSPLHF. CDR3 in DNA: TGTGCCAGCAGAGTTTCGGCGGGGGGTCGTAATTCACCCCTCCACTTT.

The chain combines TRBV4-1 with TRBJ2-7; TRBD2 agrees at 8 bases. Germline V CDR1 and CDR2: MGHRA, YSYEKL. The CDR3 length is 15 residues. J lost 0 bases, V lost 3 bases, and 4 bases had no gene match. The CDR3 spells CASSHPGTSSYEQYF. CDR3 bases: TGCGCCAGCAGCCATCCCGGGACTAGCTCCTACGAGCAGTACTTC.

CDR3 nucleotide sequence: TGCGCCAGCAGCCCAGGGGGGAGTGGCTACACCTTC. Translating it yields CASSPGGSGYTF. The V and J genes are TRBV5-1 and TRBJ1-2; 7 bases agree with TRBD1. The CDR3 extends over 12 amino acids. Germline CDR1 is SGHRS and CDR2 is YFSETQ. J gave up 7 bases and V 4 bases, and 4 bases lay outside the gene matches.

The chain couples TRBV2 to TRBJ2-1, with TRBD1 identical over 7 bases. The CDR3 is made up of 14 amino acids. Germline CDR1 SNHLY, CDR2 FYNNEI. The J segment lost 5 bases and the V segment lost 6 bases, leaving 7 bases of the junction unmatched. In DNA, the CDR3 is TGTGCCAGCAGGCCAGGGGGAACGAACAATGAGCAGTTCTTC. As protein: CASRPGGTNNEQFF. Full variable domain (outside the CDR3, taken from reference TRBV2 and TRBJ2-1): EPEVTQTPSHQVTQMGQEVILRCVPISNHLYFYWYRQILGQKVEFLVSFYNNEISEKSEIFDDQFSVERPDGSNFTLKIRSTKLEDSAMYFCASRPGGTNNEQFFGPGTRLTVL.

The chain uses TRBV6-5 and TRBJ2-7; perhaps TRBD2 as D (5 bases). This CDR3 comprises 15 residues. The germline gives CDR1 MNHEY, CDR2 SVGAGI. V lost 3 bases, J lost 1 base, and 13 bases lay in between. CDR3 in amino acids: CASSYEPGVSYEQYF. The CDR3 DNA is TGTGCCAGCAGTTATGAACCCGGGGTTTCCTACGAGCAGTACTTC.

This chain connects TRBV19 to TRBJ2-7; D gene uncertain. This CDR3 has 12 residues. Between the trimmed V and J ends, which lost 5 bases and 7 bases, there was a span of 12 bases. Germline CDR1 LNHDA, CDR2 SQIVND (reference sequence). The CDR3, as DNA: TGTGCCAGTAGTGATCGGGTGCGGGAGCAGTACTTC. As protein: CASSDRVREQYF.

The V call is TRBV12-3 or TRBV12-4, the J call TRBJ1-1, with D uncertain. The CDR3 extends over 13 amino acids. Trimming shortened V by 6 bases and J by 1 base, and 9 bases separated the two germline ends. The CDR3 here is CASRMAGNTEAFF. The CDR3 coding sequence is TGTGCCAGCAGAATGGCAGGGAACACTGAAGCTTTCTTT.

This clone was observed a few times. The chain uses TRBV7-9 and TRBJ1-6; D is ambiguous. CDR3 size: 15 residues. Trimming removed 1 base at V and 7 bases at J, with 11 bases between. Germline V gene lookup returns CDR1 SEHNR and CDR2 FQNEAQ (reference sequence). CDR3 coding DNA: TGTGCCAGCAGCTTAGATCGGGTTATCAATTCACCCCTCCACTTT. Translation: CASSLDRVINSPLHF. The whole variable domain, remainder taken from reference TRBV7-9 and TRBJ1-6, is DTGVSQNPRHKITKRGQNVTFRCDPISEHNRLYWYRQTLGQGPEFLTYFQNEAQLEKSRLLSDRFSAERPKGSFSTLEIQRTEQGDSAMYLCASSLDRVINSPLHFGNGTRLTVT.

V and J are TRBV27 and TRBJ1-2; 12 bases are shared with TRBD1. The junction had 1 base not matched to a gene; V was cut back by 3 bases and J by 2 bases. The length of the CDR3 is 15 residues. Per germline, CDR1 MNHEY and CDR2 SMNVEV (reference sequence). CDR3 sequence (DNA): TGTGCCAGCAGTTTCGGGACAGGGGGCAACTATGGCTACACCTTC. This encodes CASSFGTGGNYGYTF.

V usage is TRBV9 and J usage is TRBJ2-2; 7 positions match TRBD2. Germline V lookup: CDR1 SGDLS, CDR2 YYNGEE. CDR3 length equals 13 residues. V shed 4 bases and J 5 bases; nucleotides not matched to a gene: 2. As DNA, the CDR3 is TGTGCCAGCAGCAGGGAGGGGACCGGGGAGCTGTTTTTT. This translates into CASSREGTGELFF.

The sample holds one count of this clone. The V gene is TRBV28, the J gene TRBJ1-4, with 9 positions matching TRBD1. CDR1 is MDHEN and CDR2 is SYDVKM in the germline V gene. The CDR3 is made up of 15 amino acids. The V segment lost 5 bases and the J segment 7 bases; nucleotides outside the gene matches: 8. The CDR3 loop is CASSLGGQGPEKLFF. CDR3 in DNA: TGTGCCAGCAGTCTGGGGGGACAGGGCCCTGAAAAACTGTTTTTT.

The genes are TRBV9 and TRBJ2-3; TRBD2 might be the D (5 bases). Germline V gene data show CDR1 as SGDLS and CDR2 as YYNGEE. The germline V and J ends were trimmed by 4 bases and 4 bases, with 13 bases remaining between them. The CDR3 has 14 residues. CDR3 sequence: CASSPRRGADTQYF. In DNA, the CDR3 is TGTGCCAGCAGCCCCAGACGGGGAGCAGATACGCAGTATTTT.

This chain uses TRBV19 with TRBJ1-4; perhaps TRBD1 as D (6 bases). The germline gives CDR1 LNHDA, CDR2 SQIVND (reference sequence). The CDR3 extends over 14 amino acids. V was shortened by 5 bases and J by 7 bases, with 14 bases between the two germline ends. The CDR3 region has the DNA TGTGCCAGTAGTCAACAGGGATGGGGTGAAAAACTGTTTTTT. Translation gives CASSQQGWGEKLFF.

DNA of the CDR3: TGCGCCAGCAGCTTGGGGCAGGGTCGAAGCGGGGAGCTGTTTTTT. This sequence encodes CASSLGQGRSGELFF. The rearrangement links TRBV5-1 to TRBJ2-2, with D tentatively TRBD1 (5 bases). CDR1 is SGHRS, CDR2 YFSETQ, per germline. This CDR3 is built from 15 residues. Trimming took 0 bases from V and 7 from J, leaving 13 bases between them. The full variable domain, its missing parts supplied by reference TRBV5-1 and TRBJ2-2, is KAGVTQTPRYLIKTRGQQVTLSCSPISGHRSVSWYQQTPGQGLQFLFEYFSETQRNKGNFPGRFSGRQFSNSRSEMNVSTLELGDSALYLCASSLGQGRSGELFFGEGSRLTVL.

The chain has TRBV19 and TRBJ1-5; 9 bases line up with TRBD1. V was clipped by 4 bases and J by 3 bases; unmatched bases: 7. Germline assignment: CDR1 LNHDA and CDR2 SQIVND (reference sequence). The CDR3 has 16 residues. In DNA, the CDR3 is TGTGCCAGTAGTACTCCGGGACAGGGATACAATCAGCCCCAGCATTTT. Its protein product is CASSTPGQGYNQPQHF.

The J gene is TRBJ2-7, the V gene TRBV10-1, with 7 bases fitting TRBD1. Germline V gives CDR1 WNHNN, CDR2 SYGVQD (reference sequence). J gave up 3 bases and V 8 bases, and 13 bases lay outside the gene matches. The CDR3 totals 15 residues. CDR3 protein: CASSGDSRGDYEQYF. CDR3 bases: TGCGCCAGCTCAGGGGACAGTCGAGGCGACTACGAGCAGTACTTC.

The chain links TRBV27 to TRBJ1-2; D gene unclear. Germline V gene data show CDR1 as MNHEY and CDR2 as SMNVEV (reference sequence). Trimming cost V 1 base and J 3 bases, with 15 bases left between them. CDR3 length: 16 residues. Here the CDR3 DNA reads TGTGCCAGCAGTTTATTCGTCCAGCCCGGGTACTATGGCTACACCTTC. This encodes CASSLFVQPGYYGYTF.

This clone showed up just once. V gene TRBV19 combines with J gene TRBJ2-7, with D perhaps TRBD1 (6 bases). Trimming removed 7 bases at V and 6 bases at J, with 19 bases between. The germline V gene encodes CDR1 LNHDA and CDR2 SQIVND (reference sequence). The CDR3 is 14 amino acids. This CDR3 is CASNHYGTQGEQYF. The CDR3 nucleotides are TGTGCCAGTAACCACTACGGGACACAGGGCGAGCAGTACTTC.

The chain links TRBV24-1 to TRBJ2-2; TRBD2 agrees at 8 bases. Trimming removed 3 bases from V and 0 bases from J; junction bases left unmatched: 8. This CDR3 is 18 amino acids long. Germline V gene lookup returns CDR1 KGHDR and CDR2 SFDVKD. Written as DNA, the CDR3 is TGTGCCACCAGTGATGCCCGGGGTAGCGGGGCGAACACCGGGGAGCTGTTTTTT. Amino acid sequence: CATSDARGSGANTGELFF.